Below, one T cell receptor (beta chain) is given with its context. Its antigen is unknown. The record has no base qualities; no much larger clone is one base away. Library preparation was by the immunoSEQ multiplex PCR assay. This immuneACCESS table, as held by TCRdb, lists in-frame sequences with V and J called but not all clones. Of the missing ones, under half trace to an unresolved V gene in checked studies; the others have no known cause. Across this sample there are tens of thousands of clones, with 95% seen only once. The biggest ten clones account for approximately 0.22% of the sample. The data originate from a study of technical replicates of blood from several donors listed by TCRdb under 2017. The source material was T cells isolated from PBMCs. The TCR originated in a human donor in good health.

The CDR3 reads CASRDYYNEQFF. Here is the DNA: TGTGCCAGCAGGGACTATTACAATGAGCAGTTCTTC. This chain is built from TRBV6-1 and TRBJ2-1, with TRBD2 as a weak D call on 6 bases. CDR1 and CDR2 are read off the germline V gene as MNHNS and SASEGT. Its CDR3 holds 12 amino acids, cysteine through phenylalanine. Only the CDR3 region is kept as DNA, spanning 36 bases read in frame from base 1. V lost 6 bases and J lost 4 bases; the stretch between them is 7 bases long.